A single sample is the source of the 4 T cell receptor beta chains below, sequenced in a study of regulatory T cells in long-lasting Graves disease. Regarding time point: persistent/refractory GD, antithyroid drugs over 5 years with positive TRAb. The authors made the TCR library using RNA they extracted from PBMCs. HTBI primers from iRepertoire and Arm-PCR of CDR3 regions yielded the TCR beta libraries. TCRdb redid the calling of the multiplex PCR reads with MiXCR, one entry per CDR3 protein. The data hold about 470,000 distinct CDR3 sequences, with roughly 20% observed a single time. The sample in question was peripheral blood mononuclear cells (PBMCs), obtained when the disease was refractory, from a patient treated with antithyroid drugs. The receptors here all came from a female donor with Graves disease.

This chain connects TRBV19 to TRBJ2-2; D is undetermined. V was pared by 6 bases and J by 0 bases, with 8 bases between. This CDR3 is built from 14 residues. Germline-derived CDR1 and CDR2 are LNHDA and SQIVND (reference sequence). CDR3 amino acids: CASRVSANTGELFF. The CDR3 DNA is TGTGCCAGTAGGGTCAGCGCGAACACCGGGGAGCTGTTTTTT.

The genes are TRBV6-9 and TRBJ1-2; no clear D gene. The V end lost 5 bases, the J end lost 6 bases, and 16 bases lay between the germline ends. This CDR3 has 14 amino acids. Germline loops: CDR1 MNHGY, CDR2 SVAAGI. The CDR3 protein is CASSEAWMDHGYTF. CDR3 DNA sequence: TGTGCCAGCAGTGAAGCTTGGATGGACCATGGCTACACCTTC.

This clonotype was counted at least ten times. V is TRBV30 and J is TRBJ2-5; D may match TRBD1 or TRBD2 (5 bases each). With 4 bases removed from V and 0 bases from J, the gap between germline ends came to 9 bases. CDR1 and CDR2 (germline): GTSNPN, SVGIG (reference sequence). The CDR3 runs to 13 residues. The DNA of the CDR3 is TGTGCCTGGACCAGGGAGTACCAAGAGACCCAGTACTTC. It is translated as CAWTREYQETQYF.

V is TRBV9 and J is TRBJ2-2; no clear D. V shed 0 bases and J shed 6 bases, with 12 bases lying between them. The V gene's germline CDR1 is SGDLS and CDR2 YYNGEE. The CDR3 loop spans 15 amino acids. CDR3 sequence (DNA): TGTGCCAGCAGCGTAGTTGGGGATTGGGCCGGGGAGCTGTTTTTT. Its protein product is CASSVVGDWAGELFF.